Below, 5 T cell receptor beta chains from the same sample are listed, as sequenced in a study of blood T cell repertoires in COVID-19. Clones were read by immunoSEQ multiplex PCR, and TCRdb kept only the in-frame ones, dropping some. The table shows roughly 330,000 clones, with about 90% occurring only once. Sequencing used PBMCs or T cells enriched from blood (not recorded which). Receptor source: a woman aged 30 to 39 who had recovered from COVID-19.

The rearrangement uses TRBV7-2 and TRBJ1-4, with a possible D match to TRBD1 (6 bases). CDR3 length equals 15 residues. Trimming took 5 bases from V and 4 from J, leaving 14 bases between them. Germline V CDR1 and CDR2: SGHTA, FQGNSA. CDR3 DNA sequence: TGTGCCAGCAGCGGTCAGACAGGTCATAATGAAAAACTGTTTTTT. This codes for CASSGQTGHNEKLFF.

This chain connects TRBV7-9 to TRBJ2-2; no clear D. Per germline, CDR1 SEHNR and CDR2 FQNEAQ (reference sequence). The CDR3 contains 16 residues. Trimming removed 0 bases from V and 6 bases from J, with 14 bases in between. This CDR3 reads CASSLALSPSAGELFF. Written as DNA, the CDR3 is TGTGCCAGCAGCTTAGCGCTTTCACCGTCGGCCGGGGAGCTGTTTTTT.

The V call is TRBV30, the J call TRBJ1-1; D might be TRBD1 (5 bases). CDR3 length: 18 residues. V lost 1 base to trimming and J lost 1 base, with 22 bases between them. Looked up from germline, CDR1 is GTSNPN and CDR2 is SVGIG (reference sequence). The CDR3 loop is CAWSDWMRGAGGNTEAFF. The CDR3 DNA reads TGTGCCTGGAGTGACTGGATGAGGGGAGCGGGGGGGAACACTGAAGCTTTCTTT.

Comments on this clone: Other DNA sequences in this specimen translate into the identical CDR3. The J gene is TRBJ1-2, the V gene TRBV11-2, with a tentative D call TRBD1 (5 bases). The germline CDR1 and CDR2 sequences are SGHAT and FQNNGV. Trimming took 0 bases from V and 7 from J, leaving 9 bases between them. The CDR3 contains 13 residues. The CDR3 here is CASSLDRVSGYTF. CDR3 nucleotide sequence: TGTGCCAGCAGCTTAGACAGGGTCAGTGGCTACACCTTC.

This clone has more than one count but fewer than ten. This CDR3 reads CASSTQSEAFF. For the CDR3, the DNA is TGTGCCAGTAGTACCCAGTCTGAAGCTTTCTTT. This chain links TRBV19 with TRBJ1-1; no clear D. CDR3 length: 11 amino acids. CDR1 LNHDA and CDR2 SQIVND come from the germline V gene (reference sequence). The germline V and J ends were trimmed by 4 bases and 6 bases, with 6 bases remaining between them.